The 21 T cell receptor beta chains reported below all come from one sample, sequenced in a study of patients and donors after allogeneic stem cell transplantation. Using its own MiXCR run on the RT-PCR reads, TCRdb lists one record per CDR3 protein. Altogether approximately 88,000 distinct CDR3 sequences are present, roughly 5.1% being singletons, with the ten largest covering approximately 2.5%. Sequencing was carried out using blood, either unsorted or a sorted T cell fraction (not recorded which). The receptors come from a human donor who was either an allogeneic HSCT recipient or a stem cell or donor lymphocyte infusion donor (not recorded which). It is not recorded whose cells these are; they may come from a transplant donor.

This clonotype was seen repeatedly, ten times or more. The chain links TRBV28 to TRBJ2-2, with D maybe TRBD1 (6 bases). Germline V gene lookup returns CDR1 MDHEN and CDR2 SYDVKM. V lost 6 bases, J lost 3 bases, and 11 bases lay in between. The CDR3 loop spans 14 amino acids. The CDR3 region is CASSLGGYTGELFF. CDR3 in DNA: TGTGCCAGCAGCCTAGGGGGTTACACCGGGGAGCTGTTTTTT.

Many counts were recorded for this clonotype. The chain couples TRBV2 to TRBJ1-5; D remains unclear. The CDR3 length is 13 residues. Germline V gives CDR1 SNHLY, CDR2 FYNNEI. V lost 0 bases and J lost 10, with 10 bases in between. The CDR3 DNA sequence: TGTGCCAGCAGTGAAGCACTGGGTTCACCCCAGCATTTT. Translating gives CASSEALGSPQHF.

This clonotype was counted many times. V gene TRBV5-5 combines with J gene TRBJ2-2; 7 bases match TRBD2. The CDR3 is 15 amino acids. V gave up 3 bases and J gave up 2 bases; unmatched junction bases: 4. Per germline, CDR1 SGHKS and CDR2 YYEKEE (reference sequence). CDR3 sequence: CASSWGGRNTGELFF. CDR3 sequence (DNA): TGTGCCAGCAGCTGGGGAGGGCGCAACACCGGGGAGCTGTTTTTT.

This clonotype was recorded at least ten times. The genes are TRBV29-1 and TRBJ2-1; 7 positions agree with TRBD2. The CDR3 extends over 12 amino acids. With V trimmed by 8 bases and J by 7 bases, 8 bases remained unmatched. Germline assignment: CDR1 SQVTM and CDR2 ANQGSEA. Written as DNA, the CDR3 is TGCAGCACCTCGAGCGGGGTAAATGAGCAGTTCTTC. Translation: CSTSSGVNEQFF.

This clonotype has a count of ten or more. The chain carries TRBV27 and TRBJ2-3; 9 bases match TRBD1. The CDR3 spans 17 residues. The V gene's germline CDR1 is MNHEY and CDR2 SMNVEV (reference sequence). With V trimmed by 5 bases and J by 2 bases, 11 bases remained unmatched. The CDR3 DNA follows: TGTGCCAGCAGTCCCCTTCCCGGGACAGGGTCCACAGATACGCAGTATTTT. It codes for CASSPLPGTGSTDTQYF.

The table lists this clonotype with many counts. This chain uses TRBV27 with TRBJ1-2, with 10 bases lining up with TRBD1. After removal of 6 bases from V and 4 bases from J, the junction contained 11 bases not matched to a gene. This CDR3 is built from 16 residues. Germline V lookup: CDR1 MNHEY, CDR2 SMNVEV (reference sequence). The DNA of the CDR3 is TGTGCCAGCAGAAACCCCGGGACAGGGGAGGGCTATGGCTACACCTTC. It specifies CASRNPGTGEGYGYTF.

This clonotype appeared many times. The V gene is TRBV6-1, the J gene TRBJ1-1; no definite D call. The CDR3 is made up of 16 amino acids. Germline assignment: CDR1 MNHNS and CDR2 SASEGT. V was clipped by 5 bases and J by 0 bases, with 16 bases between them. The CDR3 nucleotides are TGTGCCAGCAGTCACCTGTACGGGGTAGTGAACACTGAAGCTTTCTTT. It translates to CASSHLYGVVNTEAFF.

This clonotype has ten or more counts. As DNA, the CDR3 is TGTGCCACCAGTGGCTCACAGGATTCCACCGGGGAGCTGTTTTTT. Its protein product is CATSGSQDSTGELFF. The V call is TRBV24-1, the J call TRBJ2-2; D is possibly TRBD1 (5 bases). Germline loops: CDR1 KGHDR, CDR2 SFDVKD. V shed 5 bases and J shed 4 bases, with 13 bases lying between them. The CDR3 consists of 15 residues.

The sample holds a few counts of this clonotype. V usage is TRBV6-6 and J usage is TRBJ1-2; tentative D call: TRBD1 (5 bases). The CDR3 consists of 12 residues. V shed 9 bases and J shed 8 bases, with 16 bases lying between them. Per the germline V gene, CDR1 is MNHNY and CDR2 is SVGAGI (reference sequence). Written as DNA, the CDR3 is TGTGCCAGTTTTTTCGGGGGGAGCGGCTACACCTTC. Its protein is CASFFGGSGYTF.

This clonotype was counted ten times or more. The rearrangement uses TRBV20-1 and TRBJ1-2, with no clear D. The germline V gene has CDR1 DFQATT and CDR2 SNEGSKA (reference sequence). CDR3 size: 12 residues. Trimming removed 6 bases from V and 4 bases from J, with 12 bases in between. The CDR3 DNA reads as TGCAGTGCGGTGGTCCAGATCTATGGCTACACCTTC. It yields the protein CSAVVQIYGYTF.

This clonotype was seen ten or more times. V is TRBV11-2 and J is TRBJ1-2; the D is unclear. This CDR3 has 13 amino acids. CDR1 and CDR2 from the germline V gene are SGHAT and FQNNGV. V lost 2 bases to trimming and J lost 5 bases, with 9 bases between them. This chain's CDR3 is CASSLIRVYGYTF. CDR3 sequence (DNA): TGTGCCAGCAGCTTAATCCGGGTGTATGGCTACACCTTC.

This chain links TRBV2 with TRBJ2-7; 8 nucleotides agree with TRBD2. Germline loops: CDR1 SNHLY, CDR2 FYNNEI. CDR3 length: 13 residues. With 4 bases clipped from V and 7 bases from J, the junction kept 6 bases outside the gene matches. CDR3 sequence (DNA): TGTGCCAGCAGTGCTAGCGGGCGCGGGGAGCAGTACTTC. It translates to CASSASGRGEQYF.

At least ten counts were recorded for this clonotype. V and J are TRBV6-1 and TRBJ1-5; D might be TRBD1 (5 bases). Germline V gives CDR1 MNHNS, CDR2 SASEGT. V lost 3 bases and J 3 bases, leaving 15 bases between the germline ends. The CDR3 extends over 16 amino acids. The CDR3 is CASSDYGAGVNQPQHF. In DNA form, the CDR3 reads TGTGCCAGCAGTGATTATGGGGCTGGAGTCAATCAGCCCCAGCATTTT.

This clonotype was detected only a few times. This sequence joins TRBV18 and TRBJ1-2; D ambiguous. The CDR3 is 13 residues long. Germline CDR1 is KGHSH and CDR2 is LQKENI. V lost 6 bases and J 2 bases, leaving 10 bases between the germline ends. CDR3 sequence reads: CASSGAPNYGYTF. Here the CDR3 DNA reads TGTGCCAGCTCGGGCGCACCAAACTATGGCTACACCTTC.

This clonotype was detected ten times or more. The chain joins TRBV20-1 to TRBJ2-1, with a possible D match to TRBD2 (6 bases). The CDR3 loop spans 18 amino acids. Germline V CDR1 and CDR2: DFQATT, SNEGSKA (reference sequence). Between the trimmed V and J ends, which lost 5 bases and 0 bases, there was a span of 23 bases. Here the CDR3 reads CSAEDALRGGDSYNEQFF. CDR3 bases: TGCAGTGCTGAGGACGCCCTGAGGGGCGGGGACTCCTACAATGAGCAGTTCTTC.

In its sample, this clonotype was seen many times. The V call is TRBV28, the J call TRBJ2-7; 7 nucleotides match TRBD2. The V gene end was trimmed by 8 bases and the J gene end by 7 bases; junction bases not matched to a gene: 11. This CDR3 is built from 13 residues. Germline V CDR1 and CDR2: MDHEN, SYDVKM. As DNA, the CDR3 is TGTGCCAGCCACCACGGGACTACCGGTGAGCAGTACTTC. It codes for CASHHGTTGEQYF. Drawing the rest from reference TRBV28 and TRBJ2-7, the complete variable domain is DVKVTQSSRYLVKRTGEKVFLECVQDMDHENMFWYRQDPGLGLRLIYFSYDVKMKEKGDIPEGYSVSREKKERFSLILESASTNQTSMYLCASHHGTTGEQYFGPGTRLTVT.

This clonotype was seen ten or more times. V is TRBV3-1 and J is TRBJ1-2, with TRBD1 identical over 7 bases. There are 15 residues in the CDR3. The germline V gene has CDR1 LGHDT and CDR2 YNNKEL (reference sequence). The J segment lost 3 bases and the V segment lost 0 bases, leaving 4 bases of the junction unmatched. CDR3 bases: TGTGCCAGCAGCCAAGATTACAGGGGACACTATGGCTACACCTTC. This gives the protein CASSQDYRGHYGYTF.

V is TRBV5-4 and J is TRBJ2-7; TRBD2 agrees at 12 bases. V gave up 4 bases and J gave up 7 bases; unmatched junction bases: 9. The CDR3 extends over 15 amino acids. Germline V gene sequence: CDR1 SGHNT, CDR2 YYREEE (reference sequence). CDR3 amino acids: CASSVVLGTSGEQYF. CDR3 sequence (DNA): TGTGCCAGCAGCGTCGTCCTGGGGACTAGCGGGGAGCAGTACTTC.

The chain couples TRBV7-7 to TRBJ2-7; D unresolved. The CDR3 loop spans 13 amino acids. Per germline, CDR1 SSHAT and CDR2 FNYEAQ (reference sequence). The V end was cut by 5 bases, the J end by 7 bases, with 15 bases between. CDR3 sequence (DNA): TGTGCCAGCAGCCCACAAAGGTTGGGGGAGCAGTACTTC. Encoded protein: CASSPQRLGEQYF.

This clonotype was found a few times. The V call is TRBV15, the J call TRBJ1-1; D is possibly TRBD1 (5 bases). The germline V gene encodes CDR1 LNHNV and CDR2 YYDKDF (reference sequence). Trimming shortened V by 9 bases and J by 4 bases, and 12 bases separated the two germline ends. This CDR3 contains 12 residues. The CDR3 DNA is TGTGCCACTAGACAGCCAGGCACTGAAGCTTTCTTT. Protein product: CATRQPGTEAFF.

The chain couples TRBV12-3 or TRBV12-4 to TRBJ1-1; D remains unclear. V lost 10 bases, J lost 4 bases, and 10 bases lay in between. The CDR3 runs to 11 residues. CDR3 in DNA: TGTGCCATCAGAAAGGCCACTGAAGCTTTCTTT. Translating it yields CAIRKATEAFF.